The 15 T cell receptor beta chains below were found in one sample sequenced in a study of graft-versus-host responses after intestinal transplantation. Profiled with immunoSEQ multiplex PCR; TCRdb holds only in-frame clones, not every one. This sample has over 3,500 clones, with around 43% found just once. With roughly 200,000 irradiated, violet-dye-labeled stimulator cells, roughly 200,000 CFSE-labeled responder cells were plated. Sequences were derived from alloreactive CD8+ T cells from a mixed lymphocyte reaction culture, sampled before transplantation. Subset reported: CFSE-low proliferating T cells sorted from roughly six-day pre-transplant mixed lymphocyte reaction (GvH or HvG direction). The receptors here all came from a human patient who was an organ donor for intestinal transplantation.

By frequency in the sample, this clone is medium-sized. The chain uses TRBV27 and TRBJ2-7; 7 nucleotides align to TRBD2. Trimming cost V 0 bases and J 0 bases; bases outside gene matches: 2. Germline V gene data show CDR1 as MNHEY and CDR2 as SMNVEV (reference sequence). There are 15 residues in the CDR3. The CDR3 nucleotides are TGTGCCAGCAGTTTATCGAGCGGGACCTCCTACGAGCAGTACTTC. Its protein is CASSLSSGTSYEQYF.

This clone was seen only a few times. V usage is TRBV12-2 and J usage is TRBJ1-4; TRBD1 is the table's D call and was not checked against the DNA. TRBV12-2 is listed as a pseudogene. The CDR3 is made up of 19 amino acids. CDR3 in amino acids: CASRSKRRPGTVKNEKLFF. DNA of the CDR3: TGTGCAAGTCGCTCCAAACGCCGTCCCGGGACAGTTAAGAATGAAAAACTGTTTTTT.

This chain joins TRBV30 and TRBJ2-1, with a weak D call TRBD2 (6 bases). The CDR3 sequence is 13 residues long. Trimming left V 5 bases short and J 0 bases short, with 8 bases between. Germline values: CDR1 GTSNPN, CDR2 SVGIG (reference sequence). DNA of the CDR3: TGTGCCTGGCGGGAGAGCTCCTACAATGAGCAGTTCTTC. Amino acid sequence: CAWRESSYNEQFF.

This chain joins TRBV7-2 and TRBJ2-1; 7 bases map to TRBD2. Germline CDR1 SGHTA, CDR2 FQGNSA. This CDR3 region has 18 residues. V shed 2 bases, J shed 0 bases, and the junction held 10 bases outside the gene matches. CDR3 nucleotides: TGTGCCAGCAGCTTATGGGCTAGCGGCCCTCTCTCCTACAATGAGCAGTTCTTC. Protein sequence: CASSLWASGPLSYNEQFF.

This clone came up a few times. This chain uses TRBV6-8 with TRBJ2-7; TRBD1 is a possible D gene (6 bases). Germline lookup yields CDR1 MNHGY and CDR2 SAAAGT. The V gene lost 2 bases and the J gene lost 3 bases, with 26 bases spanning the gap. CDR3 length: 19 amino acids. CDR3 sequence (DNA): TGTGCCAGCAGTTACCTGGTACCAACGGACAGTTTAAGCCTCTACGAGCAGTACTTC. This codes for CASSYLVPTDSLSLYEQYF.

The CDR3 sequence is CASSESVSRENTEAFF. CDR3 sequence (DNA): TGCGCCAGCAGTGAGTCCGTCAGCCGGGAGAACACTGAAGCTTTCTTT. V usage is TRBV10-1 and J usage is TRBJ1-1; no clear D gene. Trimming pared 0 bases from V and 1 base from J, leaving 12 bases between. CDR1 is WNHNN and CDR2 is SYGVQD in the germline V gene (reference sequence). This CDR3 is built from 16 residues.

This chain uses TRBV6-1 with TRBJ1-5; D unclear. V was trimmed by 6 bases and J by 4 bases, leaving 7 bases between them. Germline V lookup: CDR1 MNHNS, CDR2 SASEGT. This CDR3 region has 12 residues. Written as DNA, the CDR3 is TGTGCCAGCAGGACTCTTAATCAGCCCCAGCATTTT. Its translation: CASRTLNQPQHF.

This clone is labeled as medium-sized. The rearrangement links TRBV30 to TRBJ2-1; 11 bases are a match to TRBD2. The CDR3 is 16 amino acids. The V gene's germline CDR1 is GTSNPN and CDR2 SVGIG (reference sequence). Trimming at V came to 0 bases and at J to 5 bases, leaving 6 bases not matched to a gene. The CDR3 here is CAWSVPASGGNNEQFF. The CDR3 nucleotides read TGTGCCTGGAGTGTACCGGCTAGCGGGGGGAACAATGAGCAGTTCTTC.

This clone is classed as medium-sized (0.01 to 0.1%). The chain links TRBV21-1 to TRBJ2-7; TRBD1, the table's D call, lacks a check against the DNA. TRBV21-1 is recorded as a pseudogene. This CDR3 region has 18 residues. CDR3 in amino acids: CASSGDSSLVGEYYEQYF. The CDR3 region has the DNA TGTGCCAGCAGCGGGGACAGCTCCCTGGTAGGAGAGTACTACGAGCAGTACTTC.

The chain is built from TRBV6-5 and TRBJ1-1, with D possibly being TRBD1 (6 bases). V was cut by 5 bases and J by 7 bases, with 8 bases left in between. CDR1 and CDR2 (germline): MNHEY, SVGAGI. The CDR3 totals 11 residues. The CDR3 DNA reads as TGTGCCAGCAGTAACAGGGTTGAAGCTTTCTTT. It codes for CASSNRVEAFF.

Judged by abundance, this clone is medium-sized. This chain links TRBV4-1 with TRBJ2-3; D remains ambiguous. CDR1 is MGHRA, CDR2 YSYEKL, per germline. Between the trimmed V and J ends, which lost 1 base and 4 bases, there was a span of 12 bases. The CDR3 is made up of 15 amino acids. The CDR3 protein is CASSQVLSGPDTQYF. The CDR3 region has the DNA TGCGCCAGCAGCCAAGTGCTTAGTGGGCCAGATACGCAGTATTTT.

V and J are TRBV19 and TRBJ2-1; D possibly corresponds to TRBD2 (6 bases). The V gene lost 5 bases and the J gene lost 0 bases, with 8 bases spanning the gap. This CDR3 is 14 amino acids long. Germline V CDR1 and CDR2: LNHDA, SQIVND (reference sequence). The CDR3 nucleotides read TGTGCCAGTAGTCCCGGGAGCTCCTACAATGAGCAGTTCTTC. It codes for CASSPGSSYNEQFF.

Within the sample, this clone is medium-sized. The V call is TRBV27, the J call TRBJ1-2; D is undetermined. Per germline, CDR1 MNHEY and CDR2 SMNVEV (reference sequence). Trimming cost V 4 bases and J 7 bases, with 10 bases left between them. The CDR3 has 12 amino acids. CDR3 bases: TGTGCCAGCAGTTCACCAGGCTCTGGCTACACCTTC. Translating it yields CASSSPGSGYTF.

The chain is built from TRBV10-2 and TRBJ2-3; 9 nucleotides match TRBD2. The length of the CDR3 is 15 residues. The germline V gene has CDR1 WSHSY and CDR2 SAAADI. The J segment lost 1 base and the V segment lost 6 bases, leaving 5 bases of the junction unmatched. CDR3 sequence: CASSQTSGGTDTQYF. The CDR3 DNA reads TGCGCCAGCAGCCAGACTAGCGGTGGCACAGATACGCAGTATTTT.

This chain connects TRBV29-1 to TRBJ2-1; D may be TRBD2 (6 bases). The germline CDR1 and CDR2 sequences are SQVTM and ANQGSEA. V shed 7 bases and J shed 3 bases, with 19 bases lying between them. The CDR3 sequence is 15 residues long. CDR3 amino acids: CSEKNREWFYNEQFF. The CDR3 nucleotides are TGCAGCGAGAAAAACCGGGAGTGGTTCTACAATGAGCAGTTCTTC.